This T cell receptor (beta chain) was identified during a study of T cell responses to AZD1222 COVID-19 vaccine. Overall study findings and caveats: Baseline testing showed seropositivity in only a handful of AZD1222 recipients. Clonal diversity may have been underestimated in mostly white British donors. Repertoire collection took place solely once the T cell response had peaked.

This CDR3 has 13 residues. The V end was cut by 6 bases, the J end by 7 bases, with 13 bases between. Germline V CDR1 and CDR2: LNHDA, SQIVND (reference sequence). This clone was counted a single time. No antigen is known for it. The repertoire was sequenced with immunoSEQ multiplex PCR; TCRdb's copy has only in-frame clones and lacks some. The sample carries under 140,000 clones, around 92% recorded once. The sequenced sample was peripheral blood, obtained on day 0 of AZD1222 vaccination. The chain carries TRBV19 and TRBJ1-5; D is unclear. The receptor's source is an adult in good health. The CDR3 loop reads CASSGRAGQPQHF. Written as DNA, the CDR3 is TGTGCCAGTAGCGGTAGGGCGGGACAGCCCCAGCATTTT.